This paragraph reports one TCR beta chain. Its cognate antigen is unknown. Primers included in the PCR were 60 Vbeta and 13 Jbeta primers. Profiling relied on immunoSEQ multiplex PCR, and the TCRdb table lists in-frame clones only, not all of them. The table has approximately 190,000 clones, around four fifths seen once; the top ten hold about 0.78%. The CDR3 totals 14 residues. The V and J ends lost 2 bases and 4 bases respectively, with 9 bases between them. In germline, CDR1 is MNHEY, CDR2 SVGAGI. The sample belongs to a study of cytomegalovirus exposure and HLA in healthy donors. For the study at large: Drawn from HLA-typed donors, 83 million or so unique TCRs were held in an early data release. The study, taken as a whole, reports: Earlier results showed most TCR beta V segments being productive about 87% or about 30% of the time. Some TCR beta chains (approximately 180 of them) were listed as cytomegalovirus-associated. CMV antigen specificity of a few CMV-associated chains was confirmed in vitro.

Specimen: PBMCs. The chain combines TRBV6-5 with TRBJ1-5; D not resolved. This receptor was obtained from a woman aged 18-30 years in good health and CMV-seronegative. The CDR3 region has the DNA TGTGCCAGCAGTTACGTTAGTGGTAATCAGCCCCAGCATTTT. Translated: CASSYVSGNQPQHF.